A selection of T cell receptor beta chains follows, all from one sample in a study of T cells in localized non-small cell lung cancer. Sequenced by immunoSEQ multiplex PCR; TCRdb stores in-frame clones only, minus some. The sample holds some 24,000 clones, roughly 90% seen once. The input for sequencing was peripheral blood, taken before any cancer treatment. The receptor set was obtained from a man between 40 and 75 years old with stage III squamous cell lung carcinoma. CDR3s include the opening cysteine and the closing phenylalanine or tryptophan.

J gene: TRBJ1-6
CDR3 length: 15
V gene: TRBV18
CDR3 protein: CASSVQGVGESPLHF

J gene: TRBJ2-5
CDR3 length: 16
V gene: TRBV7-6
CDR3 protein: CASRIRAAGRQETQYF

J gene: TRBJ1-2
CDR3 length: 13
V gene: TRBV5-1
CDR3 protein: CASRTVLDYGYTF

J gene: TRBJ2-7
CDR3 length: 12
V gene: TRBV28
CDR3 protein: CASSFSVREQYF

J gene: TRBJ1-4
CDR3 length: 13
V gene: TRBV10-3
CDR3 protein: CAISDGANEKLFF

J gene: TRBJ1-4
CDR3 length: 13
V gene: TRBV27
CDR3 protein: CASSLHGSGKLFF

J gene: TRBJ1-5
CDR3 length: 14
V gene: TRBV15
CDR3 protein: CATSRGQGNQPQHF

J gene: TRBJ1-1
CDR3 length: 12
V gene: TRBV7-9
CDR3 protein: CASSPQGTEAFF

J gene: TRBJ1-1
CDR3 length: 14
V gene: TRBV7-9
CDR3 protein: CASSSEGGGTEAFF

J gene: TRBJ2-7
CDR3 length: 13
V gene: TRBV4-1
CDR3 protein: CASSQGGADEQYF

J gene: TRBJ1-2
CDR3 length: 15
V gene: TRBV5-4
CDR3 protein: CASSPLLGAVYGYTF

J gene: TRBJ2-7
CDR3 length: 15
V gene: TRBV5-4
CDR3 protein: CASSFSGGRAFEQYF

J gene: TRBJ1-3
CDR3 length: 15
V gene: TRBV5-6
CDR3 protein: CASSWTGGIGNTIYF

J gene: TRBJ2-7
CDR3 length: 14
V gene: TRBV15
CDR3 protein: CATSRDQGPYEQYF

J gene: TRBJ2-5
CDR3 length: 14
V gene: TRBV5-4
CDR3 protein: CAAHPREAKETQYF

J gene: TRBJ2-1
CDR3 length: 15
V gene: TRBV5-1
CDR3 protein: CAISLGGKSGNEQFF

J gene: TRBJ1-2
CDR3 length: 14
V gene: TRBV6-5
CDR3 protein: CASSYDRGTRGYTF

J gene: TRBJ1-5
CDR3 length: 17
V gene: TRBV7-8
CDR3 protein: CASSLKRGQNSNQPQHF

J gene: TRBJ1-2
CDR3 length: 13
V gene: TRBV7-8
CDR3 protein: CASSLSRKGGYTF

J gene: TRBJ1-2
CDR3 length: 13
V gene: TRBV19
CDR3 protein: CASSIDPAVGYTF

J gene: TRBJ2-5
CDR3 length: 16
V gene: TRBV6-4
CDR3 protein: CASSDSRLAGVETQYF

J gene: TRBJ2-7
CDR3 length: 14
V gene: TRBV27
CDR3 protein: CASSGTSDSYEQYF

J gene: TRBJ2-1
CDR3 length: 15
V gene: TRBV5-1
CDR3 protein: CASSLAETKGNEQFF

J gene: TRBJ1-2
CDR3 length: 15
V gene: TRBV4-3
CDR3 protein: CASSQTGTGGYGYTF

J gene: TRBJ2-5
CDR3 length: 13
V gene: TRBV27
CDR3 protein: CASSPPPGETQYF

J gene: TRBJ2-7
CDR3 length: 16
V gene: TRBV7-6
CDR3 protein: CASSSGVGGRVYEQYF

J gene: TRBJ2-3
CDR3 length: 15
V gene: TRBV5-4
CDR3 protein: CASSAGTSGPDTQYF

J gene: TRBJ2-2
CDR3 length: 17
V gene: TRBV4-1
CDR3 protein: CASSHSPRTGNTGELFF

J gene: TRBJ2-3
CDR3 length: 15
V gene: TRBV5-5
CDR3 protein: CASSSLAGFTDTQYF